One and the same sample provided the 16 T cell receptor beta chains below, sequenced in a study of blood T cell repertoires in COVID-19. Clones were sequenced by immunoSEQ multiplex PCR, and TCRdb holds only the in-frame ones, with some missing. The sample has roughly 400,000 clones, just over 90% seen once. What was sequenced was PBMCs or T cells enriched from blood (not recorded which). The receptors were sampled from a woman aged 40 to 50 who had been exposed to COVID-19.

Comments on this clone: Additional DNA sequences in this sample encode the identical CDR3. This CDR3 is CASSLSPGQGDYGYTF. The CDR3 DNA reads as TGCGCCAGCAGCTTGAGTCCGGGACAGGGGGACTATGGCTACACCTTC. The chain employs TRBV5-1 and TRBJ1-2; TRBD1 agrees at 11 bases. The CDR3 consists of 16 residues. V trimming: 1 base; J trimming: 3 bases; junction bases outside the gene matches: 5. Germline values: CDR1 SGHRS, CDR2 YFSETQ.

This rearrangement joins TRBV5-6 to TRBJ1-3; D is perhaps TRBD1 (6 bases). Trimming left V 4 bases short and J 2 bases short, with 10 bases between. This CDR3 contains 14 residues. CDR1 and CDR2 from the germline V gene are SGHDT and YYEEEE. The CDR3: CASSQTGTGNTIYF. In DNA, the CDR3 is TGTGCCAGCAGCCAGACAGGCACTGGAAACACCATATATTTT.

The CDR3 protein is CASRLTGNQPQHF. In DNA, the CDR3 is TGTGCCAGCAGGTTGACAGGGAATCAGCCCCAGCATTTT. J is TRBJ1-5 and V is TRBV6-5; 7 bases match TRBD1. The V segment lost 6 bases and the J segment 4 bases; nucleotides outside the gene matches: 3. The germline CDR1 and CDR2 sequences are MNHEY and SVGAGI. This CDR3 spans 13 amino acids.

The chain recombines TRBV3-1 (or the pseudogene TRBV3-2) with TRBJ2-2; D is unclear. Trimming left V 4 bases short and J 3 bases short, with 12 bases between. The CDR3 has 15 residues. Germline V gene data show CDR1 as LGHDT and CDR2 as YNNKEL (reference sequence). The CDR3 spells CASSLSDHYTGELFF. CDR3 nucleotide sequence: TGTGCCAGCAGCCTCAGTGATCATTACACCGGGGAGCTGTTTTTT.

The chain is built from TRBV6-5 and TRBJ2-1; TRBD2 aligns across 12 bases. Germline loops: CDR1 MNHEY, CDR2 SVGAGI. J gave up 9 bases and V 5 bases, and 8 bases lay outside the gene matches. The CDR3 extends over 15 amino acids. CDR3 in DNA: TGTGCCAGCAGTCCTCTTGGACTAGCGGGACGTGAGCAGTTCTTC. It encodes CASSPLGLAGREQFF.

The rearrangement joins TRBV30 to TRBJ1-5, with a possible D match to TRBD1 (5 bases). CDR3 length: 15 amino acids. The V gene lost 0 bases and the J gene lost 2 bases, with 11 bases spanning the gap. The V gene's germline CDR1 is GTSNPN and CDR2 SVGIG (reference sequence). The CDR3 bases are TGTGCCTGGAGTGTACTTGGCAGGGGCAATCAGCCCCAGCATTTT. This sequence encodes CAWSVLGRGNQPQHF.

V gene TRBV19 combines with J gene TRBJ2-7, with 9 bases identical to TRBD1. Germline CDR1 reads LNHDA; CDR2 reads SQIVND (reference sequence). Unmatched junction bases numbered 3, after V lost 8 bases and J lost 4 bases. This CDR3 has 12 amino acids. The CDR3 spells CASRDRDYEQYF. The CDR3 DNA is TGTGCCAGTCGGGACAGGGATTACGAGCAGTACTTC.

The rearrangement joins TRBV15 to TRBJ2-3; 9 bases fit TRBD2. This CDR3 has 16 residues. Trimming removed 5 bases from V and 3 bases from J; junction bases left unmatched: 9. Germline V lookup: CDR1 LNHNV, CDR2 YYDKDF (reference sequence). CDR3 residues: CATSPPTRGGTDTQYF. Written as DNA, the CDR3 is TGTGCCACCAGCCCTCCCACGCGGGGGGGTACAGATACGCAGTATTTT. The full variable domain, with the rest looked up from reference TRBV15 and TRBJ2-3, is DAMVIQNPRYQVTQFGKPVTLSCSQTLNHNVMYWYQQKSSQAPKLLFHYYDKDFNNEADTPDNFQSRRPNTSFCFLDIRSPGLGDTAMYLCATSPPTRGGTDTQYFGPGTRLTVL.

V is TRBV4-1 and J is TRBJ1-4, with D uncertain. V dropped 4 bases and J dropped 0 bases, with 15 bases sitting between them. This CDR3 comprises 17 residues. CDR1 and CDR2 (germline): MGHRA, YSYEKL. CDR3 coding DNA: TGCGCCAGCAGCCCCGAGGCGTCAGCAACAACTAATGAAAAACTGTTTTTT. It translates to CASSPEASATTNEKLFF.

The CDR3 coding sequence is TGTGCCAGCAGCCCCCAAGGGGGGGGGTGGGCTGAAGCTTTCTTT. It codes for CASSPQGGGWAEAFF. This sequence joins TRBV5-4 and TRBJ1-1, with D possibly being TRBD1 (6 bases). The CDR3 runs 15 residues. V was clipped by 4 bases and J by 6 bases, with 19 bases between them. The germline gives CDR1 SGHNT, CDR2 YYREEE (reference sequence).

The genes are TRBV11-1 and TRBJ1-5; the D gene is possibly TRBD1 (5 bases). Germline V gene lookup returns CDR1 SGHAT and CDR2 FQDESV (reference sequence). The V gene lost 1 base and the J gene lost 2 bases, with 6 bases spanning the gap. The CDR3 has 14 residues. In DNA, the CDR3 is TGTGCCAGCAGCTTAGGGGGGGGCAATCAGCCCCAGCATTTT. Protein sequence: CASSLGGGNQPQHF.

The chain couples TRBV5-1 to TRBJ1-1, with 7 bases lining up with TRBD1. Trimming at V came to 4 bases and at J to 1 base, leaving 7 bases not matched to a gene. This CDR3 is built from 15 residues. Germline V gene data show CDR1 as SGHRS and CDR2 as YFSETQ. Here the CDR3 DNA reads TGCGCCAGCAGCCTTGACAGGGTGGGGAACACTGAAGCTTTCTTT. Translating gives CASSLDRVGNTEAFF. Complete variable domain (other parts from reference TRBV5-1 and TRBJ1-1): KAGVTQTPRYLIKTRGQQVTLSCSPISGHRSVSWYQQTPGQGLQFLFEYFSETQRNKGNFPGRFSGRQFSNSRSEMNVSTLELGDSALYLCASSLDRVGNTEAFFGQGTRLTVV.

The chain employs TRBV10-3 and TRBJ1-2; D remains ambiguous. Trimming removed 10 bases at V and 5 bases at J, with 8 bases between. This CDR3 is 10 amino acids long. The germline gives CDR1 ENHRY, CDR2 SYGVKD. CDR3 sequence reads: CATPLYGYTF. CDR3 DNA: TGTGCCACCCCCCTTTATGGCTACACCTTC.

V is TRBV20-1 and J is TRBJ1-2; no clear D. Germline lookup yields CDR1 DFQATT and CDR2 SNEGSKA (reference sequence). V lost 3 bases, J lost 6 bases, and 23 bases lay in between. The CDR3 contains 16 residues. CDR3 residues: CSASSLRGRAQDGYTF. CDR3 nucleotides: TGCAGTGCTAGTTCTCTCCGGGGTAGGGCCCAGGATGGCTACACCTTC.

The chain joins TRBV13 to TRBJ1-3, with unresolved D. Germline lookup yields CDR1 PRHDT and CDR2 FYEKMQ (reference sequence). This CDR3 has 16 residues. Trimming removed 4 bases from V and 2 bases from J, with 15 bases in between. The CDR3 DNA reads as TGTGCCAGCAGCTCCTCAATAGACAAAGCTGGAAACACCATATATTTT. It yields the protein CASSSSIDKAGNTIYF.

The genes are TRBV12-5 and TRBJ1-2; no firm D call. Trimming shortened V by 0 bases and J by 6 bases, and 14 bases separated the two germline ends. This CDR3 comprises 15 residues. Germline V gene sequence: CDR1 LGHNT, CDR2 FRNRAP. This CDR3 is CASGLVSGNQDGYTF. The CDR3 bases are TGTGCTAGTGGTTTGGTATCGGGGAATCAGGATGGCTACACCTTC.